A selection of T cell receptor beta chains follows, all from one sample in a study of read filtering for tumor transcriptome and immune sequencing. Each CDR3 protein gets one entry after TCRdb re-called the reads with MiXCR. This table has approximately 37,000 distinct CDR3 sequences, less than 15% appearing once. Material for sequencing was a population of CD138-negative cells sorted from bone marrow. These receptors came from a donor aged 40 or over with multiple myeloma. CDR3s include the opening cysteine and the closing phenylalanine or tryptophan. D genes are given only for firm matches. Size is omitted from some rows. Given values are once, few, many or a class for expanded clones.

D gene,CDR3 length,V gene,clone size,J gene,CDR3 protein,CDR3 DNA
NA,14,TRBV28,many,TRBJ1-1,CASSFSLSRPEAFF,TGTGCCAGCAGCTTTTCCCTTTCGCGTCCTGAAGCTTTCTTT
NA,15,TRBV5-1,many,TRBJ2-7,CASSLGGQPTYEQYF,TGCGCCAGCAGCTTGGGAGGACAGCCGACTTACGAGCAGTACTTC
NA,12,TRBV27,many,TRBJ1-1,CASSFLGTEAFF,TGTGCCAGCAGTTTTTTGGGAACTGAAGCTTTCTTT
NA,13,TRBV7-9,many,TRBJ2-7,CASRNGRGYEQYF,TGTGCCAGCAGAAATGGACGGGGATACGAGCAGTACTTC
NA,16,TRBV10-3,many,TRBJ1-5,CAISEYPPGSNQPQHF,TGTGCCATCAGTGAGTATCCACCAGGTAGCAATCAGCCCCAGCATTTT
NA,13,TRBV18,NA,TRBJ1-3,CASSLYRGNTIYF,TGTGCCAGCTCACTATACAGAGGAAACACCATATATTTT
TRBD2,13,TRBV11-2,many,TRBJ2-7,CASSLDRGDEQYF,TGTGCCAGCAGCTTAGATCGGGGGGACGAGCAGTACTTC
TRBD1,14,TRBV6-5,NA,TRBJ1-1,CASRPGQANTEAFF,TGTGCCAGCAGACCGGGACAGGCAAACACTGAAGCTTTCTTT
TRBD2,14,TRBV12-3/TRBV12-4,medium-sized,TRBJ2-2,CASSPGGKAGELFF,TGTGCCAGCAGCCCGGGGGGAAAGGCCGGGGAGCTGTTTTTT
TRBD2,15,TRBV12-3/TRBV12-4,many,TRBJ2-1,CASRPLAGGPDEQFF,TGTGCCAGCAGACCACTCGCGGGGGGGCCGGATGAGCAGTTCTTC
NA,13,TRBV11-2,many,TRBJ1-1,CASSLIGTTEAFF,TGTGCCAGCAGCTTAATAGGGACCACTGAAGCTTTCTTT
NA,16,TRBV5-1,medium-sized,TRBJ2-1,CASSRGSTSSYNEQFF,TGCGCCAGCAGCAGAGGGTCTACCAGCTCCTACAATGAGCAGTTCTTC
NA,14,TRBV5-5,many,TRBJ1-3,CASALGEPGNTIYF,TGTGCCAGCGCTCTTGGGGAGCCTGGAAACACCATATATTTT
NA,16,TRBV5-1,many,TRBJ2-3,CASSLDGSTASDTQYF,TGCGCCAGCAGCTTGGATGGGAGCACAGCCTCGGATACGCAGTATTTT
NA,13,TRBV6-2/TRBV6-3,many,TRBJ1-1,CASRQIRGTEAFF,TGTGCCAGCAGGCAAATCCGGGGGACTGAAGCTTTCTTT
NA,13,TRBV5-6,many,TRBJ2-2,CASSFVGSGELFF,TGTGCCAGCAGCTTTGTTGGATCCGGGGAGCTGTTTTTT
NA,12,TRBV3-1,many,TRBJ1-2,CASSPGFYGYTF,TGTGCCAGCAGCCCAGGCTTCTATGGCTACACCTTC
TRBD1,15,TRBV7-2,many,TRBJ1-5,CASSPGQGTGQPQHF,TGTGCCAGCAGCCCGGGACAGGGGACCGGTCAGCCCCAGCATTTT
TRBD1,12,TRBV29-1,many,TRBJ1-4,CSVGTGDEKLFF,TGCAGCGTGGGGACAGGGGACGAAAAACTGTTTTTT
TRBD2,17,TRBV20-1,NA,TRBJ2-3,CSAGGRQLAGDPDTQYF,TGCAGTGCTGGGGGGCGACAACTAGCGGGGGACCCAGATACGCAGTATTTT
NA,13,TRBV9,many,TRBJ1-2,CASSLGTLGGYTF,TGTGCCAGCAGCCTTGGGACTCTAGGTGGCTACACCTTC
NA,16,TRBV11-2,many,TRBJ2-5,CASSPTRGKTGETQYF,TGTGCCAGCAGCCCCACCAGGGGAAAAACTGGAGAGACCCAGTACTTC
TRBD1,15,TRBV18,many,TRBJ2-7,CASSPSTGEYYEQYF,TGTGCCAGCTCACCATCGACAGGGGAATACTACGAGCAGTACTTC
TRBD2,19,TRBV7-2,many,TRBJ2-1,CASSLRGLAGKTTYNEQFF,TGTGCCAGCAGCTTAAGGGGACTAGCGGGGAAAACAACCTACAATGAGCAGTTCTTC
NA,16,TRBV7-8,many,TRBJ1-5,CASSHAPLWSNQPQHF,TGTGCCAGCAGCCACGCCCCGTTGTGGAGCAATCAGCCCCAGCATTTT
NA,14,TRBV6-2/TRBV6-3,many,TRBJ1-5,CASSYSGPRQPQHF,TGTGCCAGCAGTTACTCAGGCCCGAGGCAGCCCCAGCATTTT